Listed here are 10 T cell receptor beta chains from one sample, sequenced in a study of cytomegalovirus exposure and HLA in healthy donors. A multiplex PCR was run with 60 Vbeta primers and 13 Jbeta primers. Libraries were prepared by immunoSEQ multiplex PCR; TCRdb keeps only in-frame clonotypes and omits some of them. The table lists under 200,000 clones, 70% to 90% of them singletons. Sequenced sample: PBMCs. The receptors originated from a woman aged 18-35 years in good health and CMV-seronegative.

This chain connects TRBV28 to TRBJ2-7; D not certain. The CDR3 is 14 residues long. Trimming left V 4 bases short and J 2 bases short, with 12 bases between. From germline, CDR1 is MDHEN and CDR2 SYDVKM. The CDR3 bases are TGTGCCAGCAGTTATGATCGCGGAGCCTACGAGCAGTACTTC. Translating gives CASSYDRGAYEQYF.

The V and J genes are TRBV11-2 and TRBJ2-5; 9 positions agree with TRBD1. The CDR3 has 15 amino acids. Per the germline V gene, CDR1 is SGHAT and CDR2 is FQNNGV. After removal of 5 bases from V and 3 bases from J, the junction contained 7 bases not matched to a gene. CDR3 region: CASSTGQGFEETQYF. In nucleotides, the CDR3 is TGTGCCAGCAGCACGGGACAGGGTTTCGAAGAGACCCAGTACTTC.

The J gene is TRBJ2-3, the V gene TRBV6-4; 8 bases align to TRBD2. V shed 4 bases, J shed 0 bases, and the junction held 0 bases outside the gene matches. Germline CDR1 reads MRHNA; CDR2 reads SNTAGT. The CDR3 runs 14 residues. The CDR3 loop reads CASSASGSTDTQYF. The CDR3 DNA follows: TGTGCCAGCAGTGCTAGCGGGAGCACAGATACGCAGTATTTT.

The CDR3 loop reads CASRPGDSPNEKLFF. CDR3 nucleotide sequence: TGTGCCAGCAGGCCAGGGGACAGTCCAAATGAAAAACTGTTTTTT. V and J are TRBV5-4 and TRBJ1-4; 7 bases match TRBD1. Germline CDR1 reads SGHNT; CDR2 reads YYREEE (reference sequence). The CDR3 has 15 residues. V trimming: 5 bases; J trimming: 5 bases; junction bases outside the gene matches: 9.

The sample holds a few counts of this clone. CDR3 nucleotides: TGTGCCAGTAGGACCGAGGGCGTCGAGGCTTTCTTT. It yields the protein CASRTEGVEAFF. The V gene is TRBV19, the J gene TRBJ1-1, with D unclear. The germline V and J ends were trimmed by 6 bases and 11 bases, with 16 bases remaining between them. Germline V CDR1 and CDR2: LNHDA, SQIVND (reference sequence). CDR3 size: 12 residues.

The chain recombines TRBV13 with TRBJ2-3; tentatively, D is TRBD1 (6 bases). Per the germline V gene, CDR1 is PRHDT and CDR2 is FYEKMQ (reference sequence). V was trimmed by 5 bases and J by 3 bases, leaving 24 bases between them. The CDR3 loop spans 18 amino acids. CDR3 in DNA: TGTGCCAGCAGCCCTACCCGTGACAACAGGGTGGGTACAGATACGCAGTATTTT. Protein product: CASSPTRDNRVGTDTQYF. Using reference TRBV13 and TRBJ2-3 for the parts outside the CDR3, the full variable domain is AAGVIQSPRHLIKEKRETATLKCYPIPRHDTVYWYQQGPGQDPQFLISFYEKMQSDKGSIPDRFSAQQFSDYHSELNMSSLELGDSALYFCASSPTRDNRVGTDTQYFGPGTRLTVL.

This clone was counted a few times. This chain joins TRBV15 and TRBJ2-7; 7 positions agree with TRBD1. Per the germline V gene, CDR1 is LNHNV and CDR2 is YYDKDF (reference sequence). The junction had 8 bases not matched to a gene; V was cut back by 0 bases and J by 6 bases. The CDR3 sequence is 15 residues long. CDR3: CATSRDLGTGAEQYF. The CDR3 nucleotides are TGTGCCACCAGCAGAGATCTAGGAACAGGGGCCGAGCAGTACTTC. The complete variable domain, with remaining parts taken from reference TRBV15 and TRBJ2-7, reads DAMVIQNPRYQVTQFGKPVTLSCSQTLNHNVMYWYQQKSSQAPKLLFHYYDKDFNNEADTPDNFQSRRPNTSFCFLDIRSPGLGDTAMYLCATSRDLGTGAEQYFGPGTRLTVT.

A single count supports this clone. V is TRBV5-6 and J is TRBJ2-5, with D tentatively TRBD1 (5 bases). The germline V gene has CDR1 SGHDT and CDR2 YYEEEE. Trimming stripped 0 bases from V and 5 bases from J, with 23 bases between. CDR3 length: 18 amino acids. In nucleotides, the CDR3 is TGTGCCAGCAGCTTGGTATTGGCTGGACAAGTCCTCAGCGAGACCCAGTACTTC. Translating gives CASSLVLAGQVLSETQYF.

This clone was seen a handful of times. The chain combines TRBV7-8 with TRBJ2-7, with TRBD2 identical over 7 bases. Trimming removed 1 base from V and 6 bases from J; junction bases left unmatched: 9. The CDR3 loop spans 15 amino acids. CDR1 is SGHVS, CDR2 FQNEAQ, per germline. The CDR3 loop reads CASSLVGGSKIEQYF. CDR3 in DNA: TGTGCCAGCAGCTTAGTGGGCGGGAGTAAAATCGAGCAGTACTTC.

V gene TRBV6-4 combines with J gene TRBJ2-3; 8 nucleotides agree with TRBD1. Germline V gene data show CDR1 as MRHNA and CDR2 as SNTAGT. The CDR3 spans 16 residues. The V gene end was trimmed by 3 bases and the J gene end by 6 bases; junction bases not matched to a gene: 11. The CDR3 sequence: CASSETGGQGGDTQYF. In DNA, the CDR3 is TGTGCCAGCAGTGAAACTGGTGGACAGGGCGGGGATACGCAGTATTTT.